Described below is a single T cell receptor beta chain sequence and its context. No cognate antigen has been identified for it. No base quality values were provided; no much bigger clone lies one nucleotide off. The record originates from a study of blood T cell repertoires in COVID-19 (dated by TCRdb to 2018 to 2021). Concerning the study at large: Samples from collaborators originated in the United States, Italy and Spain and spanned both the acute and convalescent phases of COVID-19. HLA class I and class II types, where available, came from metadata supplied by the sample provider rather than from assay-based typing. The repertoires were released in a freely available public database intended as a resource for research on the immune response to SARS-CoV-2. Sample metadata almost always included a de-identified subject ID, COVID-19 status, age in years and sex. The samples were drawn from two sources: the first 160 participants of the ongoing ImmuneRACE study, and 1,254 subjects contributed by 6 global collaborators. The prospective study material was composed of cDNA or gDNA derived from T cells, B-cell-depleted T cells, or PBMCs. Subjects who had been exposed to COVID-19, were actively infected with it, or had recovered from it provided the deeply sampled blood TCRbeta repertoires that made up the dataset.

TCRbeta CDR3 regions were amplified from genomic DNA by means of the immunoSEQ Assay, a bias-controlled multiplex PCR. The published analysis was carried out like this. The number of nucleated cells in each sample was estimated from the amplification of reference gene primers within the assay. To quantify the absolute abundance of each unique TCRbeta CDR3 rearrangement, sequence reads were collapsed and filtered. For each sample, productive Simpson clonality was calculated by taking the square root of Simpson's diversity index across productive rearrangements. TCRdb retrieved this table from immuneACCESS and kept in-frame rearrangements only. Not all clones are present; in checked studies, unresolved V genes account for under half, and no reason is known for the remainder. The D gene and trimming were derived from the DNA, and the V and J assignments and clone size from that table. The sample data list some 70,000 clones, and approximately 83% of these were observed just once. Clones ranked in the top ten supply approximately 15% of the sample.

General conclusions and limits of the study: Clinical and demographic metadata were provided uncurated, with the amount varying by source and participant.

One collaborating source in Seattle enrolled patients during active infection and followed them longitudinally through the course of disease. Collaborating institutions collected whole blood in K2EDTA tubes following their own protocols. For TCRbeta analysis, collaborators shipped samples in one of three forms: frozen whole blood, isolated PBMCs, or DNA extracted from either of those sample types. Sequencing was done on a sample of peripheral blood. The clonotype was recovered from a middle-aged man with COVID-19, enrolled during active disease.

The sequence in DNA is TGTGCCAGCAGTGCAACAGGGGGCCGTCAGCCCCAGCATTTT. Its translation is CASSATGGRQPQHF. The V gene is TRBV2 and the J gene is TRBJ1-5; the central 9 bases match TRBD1. From the cysteine through the phenylalanine, the CDR3 covers 14 amino acids. The only DNA kept is the CDR3, 42 bases in frame from the first base. The germline V and J ends show losses of 4 bases and 6 bases respectively, and no gene match explains 4 bases of the junction. The germline V gene specifies SNHLY as CDR1 and FYNNEI as CDR2.